This T cell receptor beta chain appears in the sequencing data of a study of cytomegalovirus exposure and HLA in healthy donors. This clone was found once. Both 60 Vbeta primers and 13 Jbeta primers went into the PCR. Some clones are missing from TCRdb's copy, which holds only in-frame ones; the method was immunoSEQ multiplex PCR. The data show about 150,000 clones, approximately 81% seen once. Sequenced sample: PBMCs. The sequence derives from a man aged 30-40 years in good health and CMV-seropositive.

CDR3 amino acids: CASSPPDRVGEKLFF. The CDR3 DNA reads as TGTGCCAGCTCACCACCGGACAGGGTGGGGGAAAAACTGTTTTTT. The chain couples TRBV18 to TRBJ1-4, with 8 bases aligning to TRBD1. Germline-derived CDR1 and CDR2 are KGHSH and LQKENI. J gave up 8 bases and V 0 bases, and 5 bases lay outside the gene matches. The CDR3 loop spans 15 amino acids.